A single sample is the source of the 26 T cell receptor beta chains below, sequenced in a study of neoadjuvant anti-PD-1 for oral cavity cancer. Produced via immunoSEQ multiplex PCR; TCRdb's table is partial and in-frame only. In the table there are approximately 37,000 clones, 87% of which are singletons. The starting material was PBMCs, obtained before nivolumab (anti-PD-1) treatment. The source of these receptors is a person between 40 and 79 years old with oral cavity squamous cell carcinoma.

The chain has TRBV27 and TRBJ1-5, with 8 bases matching TRBD1. Unmatched junction bases numbered 14, after V lost 8 bases and J lost 2 bases. This CDR3 contains 17 residues. CDR1 is MNHEY, CDR2 SMNVEV, per germline (reference sequence). The CDR3 sequence is CASQPKMTGDRNQPQHF. CDR3 coding DNA: TGTGCCAGCCAACCTAAAATGACAGGGGATCGCAATCAGCCCCAGCATTTT.

CDR3 sequence reads: CAWGDIGDSYEQYF. In DNA, the CDR3 is TGTGCCTGGGGGGACATCGGGGACTCCTACGAGCAGTACTTC. V usage is TRBV30 and J usage is TRBJ2-7; tentative D call: TRBD1 (6 bases). Germline V gives CDR1 GTSNPN, CDR2 SVGIG (reference sequence). Trimming left V 5 bases short and J 0 bases short, with 14 bases between. The CDR3 contains 14 residues.

V gene TRBV10-2 combines with J gene TRBJ2-7; 10 bases are a match to TRBD1. Unmatched junction bases numbered 4, after V lost 6 bases and J lost 5 bases. The CDR3 extends over 13 amino acids. Looked up from germline, CDR1 is WSHSY and CDR2 is SAAADI. The CDR3 loop is CASRDRGWNEQYF. CDR3 bases: TGCGCCAGCAGGGACAGGGGGTGGAACGAGCAGTACTTC.

The DNA for the CDR3 is TGTGCCAGCAGTTGGGGACAGGCGAACACCGGGGAGCTGTTTTTT. Translation: CASSWGQANTGELFF. The J gene is TRBJ2-2, the V gene TRBV27, with 8 bases identical to TRBD1. Germline lookup yields CDR1 MNHEY and CDR2 SMNVEV (reference sequence). The CDR3 has 15 residues. The J segment lost 0 bases and the V segment lost 4 bases, leaving 1 base of the junction unmatched.

This chain uses TRBV19 with TRBJ1-5; TRBD1 is a possible D gene (6 bases). Germline CDR1 and CDR2: LNHDA and SQIVND (reference sequence). V lost 6 bases, J lost 0 bases, and 15 bases lay in between. CDR3 length: 16 amino acids. The CDR3 here is CASRWGGPYSNQPQHF. CDR3 sequence (DNA): TGTGCCAGTAGATGGGGGGGGCCTTATAGCAATCAGCCCCAGCATTTT.

The rearrangement joins TRBV6-5 to TRBJ1-1; D is uncertain. The CDR3 extends over 14 amino acids. Germline loops: CDR1 MNHEY, CDR2 SVGAGI. Trimming stripped 5 bases from V and 0 bases from J, with 10 bases between. The chain's CDR3 is CASSRISVNTEAFF. Here the CDR3 DNA reads TGTGCCAGCAGTAGGATATCAGTGAACACTGAAGCTTTCTTT.

This chain uses TRBV7-3 with TRBJ2-7; D is undetermined. This CDR3 is built from 11 residues. Germline CDR1 SGHTA, CDR2 FQGTGA. Trimming left V 4 bases short and J 4 bases short, with 5 bases between. The CDR3 here is CASSSAYEQYF. CDR3 coding DNA: TGTGCCAGCAGCTCCGCGTACGAGCAGTACTTC.

V gene TRBV4-1 combines with J gene TRBJ1-5; TRBD1 might be the D (5 bases). The germline V and J ends were trimmed by 5 bases and 2 bases, with 10 bases remaining between them. Germline-derived CDR1 and CDR2 are MGHRA and YSYEKL. CDR3 size: 14 residues. CDR3 sequence (DNA): TGCGCCAGCAGCTGGGGGGGTGGCAATCAGCCCCAGCATTTT. Translating gives CASSWGGGNQPQHF.

CDR3: CASSLGRGAGEKLFF. The CDR3, as DNA: TGCGCCAGCAGCCTGGGGCGAGGGGCTGGGGAAAAACTGTTTTTT. The chain joins TRBV5-1 to TRBJ1-4; perhaps TRBD1 as D (5 bases). The CDR3 spans 15 residues. CDR1 and CDR2 (germline): SGHRS, YFSETQ. Trimming shortened V by 4 bases and J by 8 bases, and 18 bases separated the two germline ends.

V usage is TRBV29-1 and J usage is TRBJ2-1, with D tentatively TRBD1 or TRBD2 (5 bases each). The CDR3 runs to 15 residues. Per the germline V gene, CDR1 is SQVTM and CDR2 is ANQGSEA. Trimming cost V 5 bases and J 2 bases, with 16 bases left between them. CDR3 loop: CSVLADSGPYNEQFF. The CDR3 DNA follows: TGCAGCGTTCTAGCTGACAGTGGCCCCTACAATGAGCAGTTCTTC.

The chain combines TRBV6-5 with TRBJ1-5, with 7 nucleotides matching TRBD1. Losses at the gene ends were 6 bases for V and 0 bases for J; bases not matched to a gene: 5. Germline lookup yields CDR1 MNHEY and CDR2 SVGAGI. This CDR3 is 15 amino acids long. The CDR3 DNA reads as TGTGCCAGCAGCATACAGGGGATTAGCAATCAGCCCCAGCATTTT. Protein: CASSIQGISNQPQHF.

The chain employs TRBV7-3 and TRBJ1-3; D is unclear. CDR3 length: 15 amino acids. Germline CDR1 is SGHTA and CDR2 is FQGTGA. V lost 4 bases, J lost 1 base, and 11 bases lay in between. CDR3 nucleotides: TGTGCCAGCAGCTCGCGGCATGGATCTGGAAACACCATATATTTT. It codes for CASSSRHGSGNTIYF.

This chain links TRBV11-3 with TRBJ2-2, with D unclear. The CDR3 runs 14 residues. Trimming shortened V by 1 base and J by 2 bases, and 5 bases separated the two germline ends. Germline V gene data show CDR1 as SGHNT and CDR2 as YENEEA. The CDR3 is CASSLGRNTGELFF. The CDR3 coding sequence is TGTGCCAGCAGCTTAGGACGCAACACCGGGGAGCTGTTTTTT.

V gene TRBV4-1 combines with J gene TRBJ1-5, with D perhaps matching TRBD1 (5 bases). This CDR3 is built from 16 residues. Germline loops: CDR1 MGHRA, CDR2 YSYEKL. The V gene lost 1 base and the J gene lost 5 bases, with 15 bases spanning the gap. Written as DNA, the CDR3 is TGCGCCAGCAGCCAAGTCGAAGGGACCCTGCATCAGCCCCAGCATTTT. As protein: CASSQVEGTLHQPQHF.

CDR3 bases: TGTGCCAGCAGTTGGACAGGGAGGAACACCGGGGAGCTGTTTTTT. Its protein is CASSWTGRNTGELFF. V is TRBV5-6 and J is TRBJ2-2; 8 bases are a match to TRBD1. The CDR3 extends over 15 amino acids. CDR1 SGHDT and CDR2 YYEEEE come from the germline V gene. Trimming cost V 5 bases and J 1 base; bases outside gene matches: 4.

The chain has TRBV29-1 and TRBJ1-5; tentatively, D is TRBD1 (5 bases). Per the germline V gene, CDR1 is SQVTM and CDR2 is ANQGSEA. V lost 6 bases and J lost 2, with 17 bases in between. The CDR3 spans 15 residues. The chain's CDR3 is CSVTLTAIGNQPQHF. DNA of the CDR3: TGCAGCGTGACCCTGACAGCGATCGGCAATCAGCCCCAGCATTTT.

A few counts support this clone. V is TRBV9 and J is TRBJ1-6; TRBD1 agrees at 8 bases. V was clipped by 4 bases and J by 10 bases; unmatched bases: 7. The CDR3 covers 14 residues. CDR1 is SGDLS, CDR2 YYNGEE, per germline. In DNA, the CDR3 is TGTGCCAGCAGCTTCGGACAGGGTGGGTCACCCCTCCACTTT. It specifies CASSFGQGGSPLHF.

V gene TRBV5-1 combines with J gene TRBJ2-3, with D hard to call. From germline, CDR1 is SGHRS and CDR2 YFSETQ. This CDR3 is 14 amino acids long. Trimming cost V 0 bases and J 2 bases, with 7 bases left between them. The CDR3 DNA reads as TGCGCCAGCAGCTTGGGGCGGTACACAGATACGCAGTATTTT. Its translation: CASSLGRYTDTQYF.

There are a few counts of this clone. The V gene is TRBV19, the J gene TRBJ2-2, with unresolved D. The CDR3 has 14 amino acids. The germline CDR1 and CDR2 sequences are LNHDA and SQIVND (reference sequence). The V end lost 6 bases, the J end lost 3 bases, and 11 bases lay between the germline ends. The CDR3 here is CASSFSEDTGELFF. DNA of the CDR3: TGTGCCAGTAGCTTTTCAGAGGACACCGGGGAGCTGTTTTTT. The variable domain in full, completed from reference TRBV19 and TRBJ2-2, reads DGGITQSPKYLFRKEGQNVTLSCEQNLNHDAMYWYRQDPGQGLRLIYYSQIVNDFQKGDIAEGYSVSREKKESFPLTVTSAQKNPTAFYLCASSFSEDTGELFFGEGSRLTVL.

The chain combines TRBV4-1 with TRBJ2-5; D gene unclear. The CDR3 covers 15 residues. V lost 0 bases and J 4 bases, leaving 12 bases between the germline ends. The germline CDR1 and CDR2 sequences are MGHRA and YSYEKL. CDR3 DNA: TGCGCCAGCAGCCAAGATTCCCCGTCCGGAGAGACCCAGTACTTC. It yields the protein CASSQDSPSGETQYF.

The chain recombines TRBV29-1 with TRBJ2-1; D possibly matches TRBD1 or TRBD2 (7 bases each). Germline V gene sequence: CDR1 SQVTM, CDR2 ANQGSEA. This CDR3 contains 14 residues. Trimming took off 5 bases at V and 8 bases at J, with 19 bases between the two ends. The CDR3 DNA reads TGCAGCGTTCAGGGGGGGGGTGATCGCTATGAGCAGTTCTTC. Amino acid sequence: CSVQGGGDRYEQFF.

The genes are TRBV6-6 and TRBJ1-2, with 7 bases identical to TRBD1. Looked up from germline, CDR1 is MNHNY and CDR2 is SVGAGI (reference sequence). The CDR3 runs 14 residues. V shed 5 bases and J 4 bases; nucleotides not matched to a gene: 7. The CDR3 region is CASSEGTDFYGYTF. CDR3 in DNA: TGTGCCAGCAGTGAGGGGACAGATTTCTATGGCTACACCTTC.

The chain couples TRBV21-1 to TRBJ1-1. TRBV21-1 is listed as a pseudogene. CDR3 length: 9 amino acids. The CDR3 reads CASSKKAFF. The CDR3 DNA sequence: TGTGCCAGCAGCAAAAAAGCTTTCTTT.

The gene calls are TRBV2 and TRBJ1-2; D is uncertain. V shed 1 base and J shed 7 bases, with 13 bases lying between them. The CDR3 is 14 residues long. Per the germline V gene, CDR1 is SNHLY and CDR2 is FYNNEI. DNA for the CDR3: TGTGCCAGCAGTGAAGTAGGGTCTCTAGCTGGCTACACCTTC. Translating gives CASSEVGSLAGYTF.

The chain links TRBV6-1 to TRBJ1-1; D unresolved. Trimming left V 3 bases short and J 0 bases short, with 5 bases between. CDR1 and CDR2 from the germline V gene are MNHNS and SASEGT. The CDR3 is made up of 13 amino acids. The CDR3 here is CASSDTLNTEAFF. In DNA, the CDR3 is TGTGCCAGCAGTGATACACTGAACACTGAAGCTTTCTTT.

The genes are TRBV29-1 and TRBJ1-2, with 9 bases matching TRBD1. From germline, CDR1 is SQVTM and CDR2 ANQGSEA. With 6 bases clipped from V and 1 base from J, the junction kept 3 bases outside the gene matches. This CDR3 has 13 residues. CDR3 in amino acids: CSVLTGGNYGYTF. The CDR3 DNA sequence: TGCAGCGTCTTGACAGGGGGTAACTATGGCTACACCTTC.